This T cell receptor (beta chain) comes out of a study of blood T cell repertoires in COVID-19. Study at large: Sources were T cells, B-cell-depleted T cells, or PBMCs; the material itself was cDNA or gDNA.

This CDR3 is 16 amino acids long. The V and J ends lost 1 base and 8 bases respectively, with 17 bases between them. The germline gives CDR1 MGHDK, CDR2 SYGVNS. Original analysis: Quantification of nucleated cells was approximated via reference gene primer amplification. The repertoire was sequenced with immunoSEQ multiplex PCR; TCRdb's copy has only in-frame clones and lacks some. That table gives V, J and clone size, and the DNA gave D and trimming. Counted here are approximately 150,000 clones, roughly 86% occurring once; the ten biggest clones make up more than 0.8%. Sequenced input: peripheral blood. The chain carries TRBV25-1 and TRBJ1-4; possibly TRBD1 for D (6 bases). The sequence was obtained from a woman in her 50s with acute or convalescent COVID-19. CDR3 DNA: TGTGCCAGCAGTGAATCCCGACAGGCGGGAGCCGAAAAACTGTTTTTT. It translates to CASSESRQAGAEKLFF.